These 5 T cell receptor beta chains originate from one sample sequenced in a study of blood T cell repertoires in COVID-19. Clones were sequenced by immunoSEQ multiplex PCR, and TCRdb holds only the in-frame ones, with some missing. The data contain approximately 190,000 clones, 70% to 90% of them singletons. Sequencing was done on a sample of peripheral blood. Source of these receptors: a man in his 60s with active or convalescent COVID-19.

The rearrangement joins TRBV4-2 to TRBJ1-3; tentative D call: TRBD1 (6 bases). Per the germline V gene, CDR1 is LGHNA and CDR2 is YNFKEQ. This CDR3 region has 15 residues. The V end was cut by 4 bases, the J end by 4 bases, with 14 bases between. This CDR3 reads CASSRSTGSGNTIYF. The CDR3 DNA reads TGTGCCAGCAGCCGCAGTACAGGGTCCGGAAACACCATATATTTT.

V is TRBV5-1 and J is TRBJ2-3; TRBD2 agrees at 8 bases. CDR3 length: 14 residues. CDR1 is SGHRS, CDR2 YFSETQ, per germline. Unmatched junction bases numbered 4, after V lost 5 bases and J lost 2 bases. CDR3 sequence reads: CASSGGGPTDTQYF. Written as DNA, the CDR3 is TGCGCCAGCAGTGGCGGGGGGCCCACAGATACGCAGTATTTT.

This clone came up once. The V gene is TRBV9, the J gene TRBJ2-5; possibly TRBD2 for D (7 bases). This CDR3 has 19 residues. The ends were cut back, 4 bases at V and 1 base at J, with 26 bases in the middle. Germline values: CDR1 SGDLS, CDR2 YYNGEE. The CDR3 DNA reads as TGTGCCAGCAGCCCCCAGAGAAACCCGGGGGGCCTGCCCCAAGAGACCCAGTACTTC. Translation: CASSPQRNPGGLPQETQYF.

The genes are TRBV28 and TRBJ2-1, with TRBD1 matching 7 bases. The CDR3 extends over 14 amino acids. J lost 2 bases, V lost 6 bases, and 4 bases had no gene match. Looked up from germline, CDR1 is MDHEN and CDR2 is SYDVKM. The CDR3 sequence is CASRTDRAYNEQFF. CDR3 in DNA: TGTGCCAGCAGGACAGACAGGGCCTACAATGAGCAGTTCTTC.

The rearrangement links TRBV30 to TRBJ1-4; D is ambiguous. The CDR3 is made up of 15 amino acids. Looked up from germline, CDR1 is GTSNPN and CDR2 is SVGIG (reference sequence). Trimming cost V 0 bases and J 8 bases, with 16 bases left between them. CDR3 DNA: TGTGCCTGGAGTGTACTGGGCCTTAGAGGGGAAAAACTGTTTTTT. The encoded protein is CAWSVLGLRGEKLFF.